This T cell receptor (beta chain) is drawn from a study of blood T cell repertoires in COVID-19 (dated by TCRdb to 2019 to 2021). Regarding the research as a whole: Samples covering the acute and convalescent phases of COVID-19 were provided by collaborators in the United States, Italy and Spain. Where HLA class I and class II types were available, the types were taken from metadata supplied by the sample provider, not from assay-based typing. Deeply sampled blood TCRbeta repertoires from subjects exposed to, actively infected with, or recovered from COVID-19 were included in the dataset. The sample metadata nearly always contained a de-identified subject ID, COVID-19 status, age in years and sex. The material from the prospective study consisted of cDNA or gDNA derived from T cells, B-cell-depleted T cells, or PBMCs. The repertoires were made available in a free public database intended to serve as a resource for research on the immune response to SARS-CoV-2. The samples were drawn from two sources: the first 160 participants of the ongoing ImmuneRACE study, and over 1,000 subjects contributed by 6 global collaborators. Results and caveats for the whole study, not just this receptor: The quantity of clinical and demographic metadata differed by source and by participant and was supplied without curation.

The CDR3 spans 15 residues, from the cysteine through the phenylalanine. Just the 45-base CDR3 DNA is kept, in frame starting at base 1. The junction carries 8 bases between V and J, which are trimmed by 0 bases and 2 bases respectively. The germline V gene sets CDR1 to ENHRY and CDR2 to SYGVKD. The immunoSEQ Assay, a bias-controlled multiplex PCR, was used to amplify TCRbeta CDR3 regions from genomic DNA. Concerning the study's data processing: The number of nucleated cells in each sample was estimated from the amplification of reference gene primers within the assay. Sequence reads were collapsed and filtered to measure the absolute abundance of every unique TCRbeta CDR3 rearrangement. For each sample, productive Simpson clonality was calculated as the square root of Simpson's diversity index over productive rearrangements. This immuneACCESS table, as held by TCRdb, lists in-frame sequences with V and J called but not all clones. Of the missing ones, under half trace to an unresolved V gene in checked studies; the others have no known cause. The D gene and trimming were derived from the DNA, and the V and J assignments and clone size from that table. The sample includes 70,000 or so clones, with over 60% observed a single time. The ten largest clones capture approximately 23% of the sample.

To note about this clone: Its antigen remains undetermined. Base qualities are not at hand, and no much larger clone is one base apart.

Collaborating institutions collected whole blood in K2EDTA tubes following their own protocols. For TCRbeta analysis, collaborators shipped samples in one of three forms: frozen whole blood, isolated PBMCs, or DNA extracted from either of those sample types. This clonotype was sampled from a human donor in a cohort sampled during active COVID-19. The sample taken for sequencing was peripheral blood. The sequence links TRBV10-3 to TRBJ1-5, with TRBD1 tentatively as D gene (6 bases match). At the DNA level, the sequence is TGTGCCATCAGTGAGTCGGGGGCTCGCAATCAGCCCCAGCATTTT. It specifies CAISESGARNQPQHF.